Sequencing of this TCR beta chain was carried out in a study of Ad26.COV2.S vaccination and SARS-CoV-2 variants. Study findings and constraints: Assessments of TCR breadth and depth may have underestimated the total T cell responses. Similar non-spike TCR breadth was seen in vaccine and placebo recipients.

The treatment: 15 to 20 received Ad26.COV2.S at low or high dose, single or two shots; roughly five received placebo; per-sample allocation not given. Day 63 after the first vaccine or placebo injection was the time point for sampling. The sample came from a Boston adult aged 18-55 years. TCRdb keeps only in-frame clones here, not all; method: immunoSEQ multiplex PCR. The sample lists 400,000 to 450,000 clones; roughly 90% were seen once. About this clone: Its specificity is unknown.

Sequencing was performed on peripheral blood, taken in a trial of Ad26.COV2.S vaccine versus placebo. The origin of this receptor is a person between 18 and 60 years old who received the Ad26.COV2.S COVID-19 vaccine or a placebo.

The CDR3 region has the DNA TGCAGCGCCCTTAGCGGGGGGGTTTCCTACGAGCAGTACTTC. Amino acid sequence: CSALSGGVSYEQYF. This chain connects TRBV29-1 to TRBJ2-7, with 11 bases lining up with TRBD2. This CDR3 contains 14 residues. Germline assignment: CDR1 SQVTM and CDR2 ANQGSEA. Trimming cost V 7 bases and J 1 base; bases outside gene matches: 6.